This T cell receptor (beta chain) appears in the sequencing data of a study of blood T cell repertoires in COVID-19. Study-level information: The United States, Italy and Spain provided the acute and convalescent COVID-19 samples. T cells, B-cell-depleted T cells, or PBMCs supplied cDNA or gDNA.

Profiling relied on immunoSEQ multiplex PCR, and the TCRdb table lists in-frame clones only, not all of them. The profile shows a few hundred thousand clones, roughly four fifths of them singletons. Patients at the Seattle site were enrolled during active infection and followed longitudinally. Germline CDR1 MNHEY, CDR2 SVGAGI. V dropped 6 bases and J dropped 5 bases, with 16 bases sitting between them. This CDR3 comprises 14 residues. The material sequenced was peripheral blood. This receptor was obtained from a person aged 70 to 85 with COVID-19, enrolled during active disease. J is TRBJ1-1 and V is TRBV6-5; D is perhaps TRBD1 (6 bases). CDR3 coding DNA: TGTGCCAGCAGCCGTGACCCAGGGGTTACTGAAGCTTTCTTT. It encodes CASSRDPGVTEAFF.